This TCR beta chain was observed in a study of metastatic and nonmetastatic thyroid tumors (dated by TCRdb to the early 2020s). For the study in its entirety: For patients with malignant and with benign thyroid disease, the researchers compared repertoires between peripheral blood samples and tumor or nodule tissue samples. Overall study outcomes, separate from this receptor: TCR beta diversity was reported as significantly higher in malignant tumors than in benign nodules, in both blood and tumor samples.

This clone was counted between two and nine times. Its recognized antigen is unknown. No base quality information exists; no much larger clone differs at one position. No patient had received any treatment before thyroid surgery. The study retrospectively analysed patient clinical samples collected from about 2012 to 2019 using T-cell receptor beta sequencing. Relative to germline, V is 8 bases shorter and J is 10 bases shorter, with 26 bases between their ends. Its CDR3 holds 15 amino acids, cysteine through phenylalanine. Kept here is only the CDR3 DNA, which spans 45 bases and is read in frame from base 1. CDR1 and CDR2 are drawn from the germline V gene: ENHRY, SYGVKD. The library was generated by PCR. Data came from an Illumina HiSeq 4000. The TCR beta-chain CDR3 region of each patient was profiled by high-throughput sequencing. The source study handled its data this way. CDR3 differences across clinicopathological groups were used to build a classifier for discriminating distant-metastatic papillary thyroid cancer patients. The Shannon index was used to assess repertoire diversity, and the Morisita-Horn index was used to assess tumor-blood repertoire similarity. TCRdb applied fastp at Q25 and MiXCR to the public reads, then kept only in-frame beta chains. It is TCRdb's table, rather than the study itself, that gives the V and J calls and clone size. In all, the sample holds approximately 26,000 clones, and about 26% of those were seen once. The ten most abundant clones make up more than 5% of the sample.

The chain is assembled from TRBV10-3 and TRBJ1-2; TRBD1 could be the D gene, as 6 bases match. The receptor was derived from a female donor with papillary thyroid cancer or a benign thyroid nodule (not recorded which). Some clones in this sample may be carry-over from other donors' samples. Sequenced sample: blood. The CDR3 has the sequence CAISPSGLLGGVYTF. DNA sequence: TGTGCCATCTCCCCCTCCGGACTCTTAGGGGGTGTCTACACCTTC.